What follows describes a single TCR beta chain. Study processing details: Quantification of nucleated cells was approximated via reference gene primer amplification. Clones were read by immunoSEQ multiplex PCR, and TCRdb kept only the in-frame ones, dropping some. V and J calls and clone size follow that table, whereas D and trimming were derived from the DNA. The data hold 180,000 or so clones, with roughly 86% observed a single time. The data belong to a study of blood T cell repertoires in COVID-19. The germline V and J ends were trimmed by 5 bases and 10 bases, with 22 bases remaining between them. Germline values: CDR1 SQVTM, CDR2 ANQGSEA. This CDR3 region has 14 residues.

This rearrangement joins TRBV29-1 to TRBJ2-3; D is ambiguous. The TCR comes from a man aged 40-50 years with acute COVID-19. Input material: PBMCs or T cells enriched from blood (not recorded which). The CDR3 DNA reads TGCAGCGTTCGGATACTGGAGACTTTATTTTCGCAGTATTTT. As protein: CSVRILETLFSQYF.